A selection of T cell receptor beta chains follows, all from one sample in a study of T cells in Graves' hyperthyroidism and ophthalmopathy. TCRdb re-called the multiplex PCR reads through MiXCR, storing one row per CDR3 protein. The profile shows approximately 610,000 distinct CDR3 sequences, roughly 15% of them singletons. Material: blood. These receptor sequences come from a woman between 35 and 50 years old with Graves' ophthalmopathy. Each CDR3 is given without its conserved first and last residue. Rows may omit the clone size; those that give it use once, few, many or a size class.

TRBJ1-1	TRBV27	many	ASTRGSMNTEAF
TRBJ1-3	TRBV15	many	ATSRDSSGNTIY
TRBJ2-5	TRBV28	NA	ASKDRGPQETQY
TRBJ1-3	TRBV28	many	ASTNAGEEPSGNTIY
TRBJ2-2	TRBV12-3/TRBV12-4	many	ASSPTWGNTGELF
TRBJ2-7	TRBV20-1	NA	SAEPRESGAYEQY
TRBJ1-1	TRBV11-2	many	ASSDHQQEPMNTEAF
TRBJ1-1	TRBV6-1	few	ASKGRANTEAF
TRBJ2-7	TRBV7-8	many	ASSRPGQGIPSYEQY
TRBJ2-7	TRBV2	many	ANRGAVGYEQY
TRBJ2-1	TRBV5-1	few	ASSLGRASGRVMDGQF
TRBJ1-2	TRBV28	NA	AARYAWQGKGYT
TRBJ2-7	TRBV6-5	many	ASSRGLGSANSYEQY
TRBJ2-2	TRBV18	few	ASSPSQDNTGELF
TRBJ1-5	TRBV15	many	ATSRDSTGGPQH
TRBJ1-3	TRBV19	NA	ASSNRADSGNTIY
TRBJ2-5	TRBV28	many	ASSSRDLPETQY
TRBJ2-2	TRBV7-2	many	ASSPAGVGNTGELF
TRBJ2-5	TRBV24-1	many	ATSDFRTETQY
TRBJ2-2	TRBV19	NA	ASSRQAGTGVTGELF
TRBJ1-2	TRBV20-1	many	SADNRENYGYT
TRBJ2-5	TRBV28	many	ASSPGGGGVQETQY
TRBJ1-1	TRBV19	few	ASTPQVGETTEAF
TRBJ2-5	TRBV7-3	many	ASSLGPAKETQY
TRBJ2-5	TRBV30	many	AWSVPTGGGKTQY
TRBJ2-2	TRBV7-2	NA	ASSPRPMNNGELF
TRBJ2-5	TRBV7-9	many	ASSLPLAVEETQY
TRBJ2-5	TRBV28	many	ASSLWGTGHQETQY
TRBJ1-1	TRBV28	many	ASSPGQGASEAF
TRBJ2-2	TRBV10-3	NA	AISEPTGGRTGELF
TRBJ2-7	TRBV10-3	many	AISPTRQEQY
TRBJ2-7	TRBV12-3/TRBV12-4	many	ASSLEQAYEQY
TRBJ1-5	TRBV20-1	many	SARDGQGQPQH
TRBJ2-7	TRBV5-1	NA	ASSLDLTGRASEQY
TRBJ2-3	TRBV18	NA	ASSPSGTVLSTDTQY
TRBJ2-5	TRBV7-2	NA	ASSLASGGGKTQY
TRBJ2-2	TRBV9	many	ASSVGVVDTGELF
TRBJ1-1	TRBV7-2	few	ASSYYRGLRTEAF
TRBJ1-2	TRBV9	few	ASSVDSRVDGYT
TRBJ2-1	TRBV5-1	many	ASSLTLAGDEQF
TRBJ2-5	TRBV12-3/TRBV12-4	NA	ASSLVRGDEETQY
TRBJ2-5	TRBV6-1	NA	ASSRETRY
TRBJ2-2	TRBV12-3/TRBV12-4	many	ASSLRTGGPGELF
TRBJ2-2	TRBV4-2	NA	ASSQDRLAGASGTGELF
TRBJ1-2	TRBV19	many	ASSVRDRANYGYT